This entry is about one T cell receptor beta chain. Its antigen is still unknown. Using immunoSEQ multiplex PCR, the repertoire was profiled, and TCRdb retains in-frame clones only, with some absent. The sample yields about 30,000 clones, more than 60% seen once. This sample is part of a study of STAT5B mutations in CD4+ large granular lymphocyte leukemia. Whole-study findings and limits: Over 20% of private leukemic clonotypes occurred rarely in other patients' non-leukemic repertoires. Compared with healthy controls (2/35), patient top clones favored TRBV06 (8/27).

Trimming took 0 bases from V and 5 from J, leaving 7 bases between them. This CDR3 contains 13 residues. Germline V gives CDR1 WSHSY, CDR2 SAAADI. Sequenced: CD4+ T cells from blood buffy coats. J is TRBJ1-2 and V is TRBV10-2; D uncertain. The clonotype comes from a human donor in good health. The CDR3 is CASSESGEYGYTF. For the CDR3, the DNA is TGCGCCAGCAGTGAGTCTGGGGAGTATGGCTACACCTTC.